This T cell receptor (beta chain) is from a study of shared clonotypes between healthy human individuals. Study observations and caveats: Investigators collected only blood, and repertoires in tissues likely differ.

Per the germline V gene, CDR1 is SEHNR and CDR2 is FQNEAQ (reference sequence). This CDR3 is 13 amino acids long. Trimming removed 1 base at V and 4 bases at J, with 7 bases between. Repertoires were generated with immunoSEQ multiplex PCR, while TCRdb's copy carries only in-frame clones and drops some. In the table there are about 470,000 clones, 70% to 80% of which are singletons. Comments on this clone: Its antigen is currently unknown.

The sequencing sample was made of PBMCs. This sequence joins TRBV7-9 and TRBJ1-2; D is perhaps TRBD1 (5 bases). This clonotype was sampled from a woman in her 40s in good health. Some clones in this sample may be carry-over from other donors' samples. Here the CDR3 reads CASSLGGVYGYTF. The CDR3 nucleotides read TGTGCCAGCAGCTTAGGGGGGGTCTATGGCTACACCTTC.